Sequencing of this T cell receptor (beta chain) was carried out in a study of T cells after posttransplantation cyclophosphamide. Germline V lookup: CDR1 LNHDA, CDR2 SQIVND (reference sequence). The CDR3 is made up of 12 amino acids. V was cut by 3 bases and J by 7 bases, with 9 bases left in between. This table comes from immunoSEQ multiplex PCR, and its TCRdb copy is limited to in-frame clones, with some not included. Altogether about 12,000 clones were found in the sample, and no singletons occur. This clone was observed many times. Busulfan-fludarabine conditioning, marrow transplant, and cyclophosphamide on days +3 and +4 were administered.

This clonotype was obtained from a female patient between 35 and 55 years old who received an allogeneic stem cell transplant from a related donor, was CMV-positive, and had acute GVHD only. Some T cells may originate from the graft donor. The material was PBMCs, obtained after allogeneic stem cell transplant with posttransplant cyclophosphamide. V and J are TRBV19 and TRBJ1-1; D remains ambiguous. The CDR3, as DNA: TGTGCCAGTAGTATCGAGAGTTATGAAGCTTTCTTT. Translated: CASSIESYEAFF.